The 27 T cell receptor beta chains listed next were all sequenced from one sample in a study of blood T cell repertoires in COVID-19. Data came from immunoSEQ multiplex PCR; TCRdb stores just in-frame clones and leaves some out. The table lists approximately 170,000 clones, 82% of them singletons, with roughly 10% in the top ten. Material for sequencing was peripheral blood. These receptors were collected from a woman at least 80 years old with active or convalescent COVID-19.

The gene calls are TRBV7-8 and TRBJ1-1, with unresolved D. Germline V lookup: CDR1 SGHVS, CDR2 FQNEAQ. CDR3 length: 13 amino acids. Trimming left V 5 bases short and J 8 bases short, with 15 bases between. The CDR3 loop reads CASSLNNAREAFF. CDR3 in DNA: TGTGCCAGCAGCCTAAACAACGCCCGAGAAGCTTTCTTT.

A single count supports this clone. The gene calls are TRBV30 and TRBJ1-2; D perhaps matches TRBD1 (6 bases). The CDR3 length is 14 residues. Germline V lookup: CDR1 GTSNPN, CDR2 SVGIG (reference sequence). V was pared by 3 bases and J by 0 bases, with 11 bases between. The CDR3 DNA is TGTGCCTGGAGACAGGGAGGGTCTAACTATGGCTACACCTTC. Residues: CAWRQGGSNYGYTF.

The gene calls are TRBV18 and TRBJ1-5, with unresolved D. The CDR3 extends over 16 amino acids. Germline V lookup: CDR1 KGHSH, CDR2 LQKENI. The V and J ends lost 3 bases and 2 bases respectively, with 14 bases between them. DNA for the CDR3: TGTGCCAGCTCACCCACCGGGTGGGGAGGCAATCAGCCCCAGCATTTT. It codes for CASSPTGWGGNQPQHF.

The V call is TRBV5-6, the J call TRBJ1-1; no definite D call. V lost 2 bases to trimming and J lost 5 bases, with 10 bases between them. The CDR3 consists of 13 residues. The germline V gene encodes CDR1 SGHDT and CDR2 YYEEEE. This CDR3 reads CASSFRSWTEAFF. In DNA form, the CDR3 reads TGTGCCAGCAGCTTTAGGAGTTGGACTGAAGCTTTCTTT.

The V and J genes are TRBV5-4 and TRBJ2-2, with unresolved D. Trimming left V 3 bases short and J 1 base short, with 4 bases between. There are 13 residues in the CDR3. The germline gives CDR1 SGHNT, CDR2 YYREEE (reference sequence). In DNA, the CDR3 is TGTGCCAGCAGCTCCAAGAACACCGGGGAGCTGTTTTTT. This encodes CASSSKNTGELFF.

This chain uses TRBV19 with TRBJ2-1, with 12 bases that match TRBD2. The length of the CDR3 is 14 residues. With V trimmed by 9 bases and J by 7 bases, 7 bases remained unmatched. CDR1 is LNHDA, CDR2 SQIVND, per germline (reference sequence). The CDR3 sequence: CASGTSGRLNEQFF. CDR3 sequence (DNA): TGTGCCAGCGGAACTAGCGGGAGGTTAAATGAGCAGTTCTTC.

The chain employs TRBV28 and TRBJ1-2; D remains unclear. V was cut by 3 bases and J by 3 bases, with 8 bases left in between. The germline CDR1 and CDR2 sequences are MDHEN and SYDVKM. The CDR3 is 13 residues long. In DNA form, the CDR3 reads TGTGCCAGCAGTTTTCCCCCAGACTATGGCTACACCTTC. Translating gives CASSFPPDYGYTF.

Details on this clone: Different DNA sequences within this sample yield the same CDR3. The rearrangement links TRBV9 to TRBJ2-3; D might be TRBD2 (6 bases). Germline CDR1 is SGDLS and CDR2 is YYNGEE. V lost 0 bases to trimming and J lost 2 bases, with 16 bases between them. This CDR3 has 17 residues. CDR3 residues: CASSVDGRAGSTDTQYF. The CDR3 DNA sequence: TGTGCCAGCAGCGTAGATGGCCGCGCGGGATCCACAGATACGCAGTATTTT.

This clone was recorded only once. The chain links TRBV21-1 to TRBJ1-5; the table assigns TRBD1, which was not confirmed against the DNA. TRBV21-1 is tagged as a pseudogene. The CDR3 has 17 residues. The CDR3 DNA sequence: TGTGCCAGCAGCAACAGGGGGGCCCGAAGGAGCAATCAGCCCCAGCATTTT. As protein: CASSNRGARRSNQPQHF.

The CDR3 DNA reads as TGCGCCAGCAGCTTGGTTTTGGCAGGGCCTTCACCCCTCCACTTT. Its translation: CASSLVLAGPSPLHF. The rearrangement uses TRBV5-1 and TRBJ1-6; the D gene is possibly TRBD1 (5 bases). Trimming stripped 0 bases from V and 9 bases from J, with 13 bases between. Germline CDR1 reads SGHRS; CDR2 reads YFSETQ. The CDR3 extends over 15 amino acids.

The chain links TRBV9 to TRBJ1-3; D may be TRBD1 (5 bases). The length of the CDR3 is 16 residues. The germline V and J ends were trimmed by 2 bases and 0 bases, with 12 bases remaining between them. CDR1 and CDR2 from the germline V gene are SGDLS and YYNGEE. The CDR3 sequence is CASSVADSHSGNTIYF. Written as DNA, the CDR3 is TGTGCCAGCAGCGTCGCAGACAGTCACTCTGGAAACACCATATATTTT.

The V and J genes are TRBV19 and TRBJ1-5, with TRBD1 matching over 9 bases. V was pared by 8 bases and J by 1 base, with 6 bases of the junction left unmatched. The CDR3 runs to 15 residues. Germline V lookup: CDR1 LNHDA, CDR2 SQIVND (reference sequence). Here the CDR3 DNA reads TGTGCCAGTGACACAGGGGGCCCGAGCAATCAGCCCCAGCATTTT. Its translation: CASDTGGPSNQPQHF.

The chain combines TRBV7-6 with TRBJ1-1, with 7 nucleotides matching TRBD1. Germline loops: CDR1 SGHVS, CDR2 FNYEAQ. This CDR3 is 17 amino acids long. The trim removed 1 base at V and 0 bases at J, leaving 8 bases unmatched. CDR3 amino acids: CASSLVGGQVLNTEAFF. The CDR3 DNA follows: TGTGCCAGCAGCTTAGTAGGAGGACAGGTATTGAACACTGAAGCTTTCTTT. Filled out from reference TRBV7-6 and TRBJ1-1, the complete variable domain reads GAGVSQSPRYKVTKRGQDVALRCDPISGHVSLYWYRQALGQGPEFLTYFNYEAQQDKSGLPNDRFSAERPEGSISTLTIQRTEQRDSAMYRCASSLVGGQVLNTEAFFGQGTRLTVV.

The gene calls are TRBV24-1 and TRBJ2-3, with 10 bases lining up with TRBD2. Germline CDR1 and CDR2: KGHDR and SFDVKD. The V and J ends lost 10 bases and 2 bases, in that order; junction bases with no gene match: 17. The CDR3 has 18 residues. The CDR3 DNA sequence: TGTGCCACACTAACCACAGTCGGACTAGCGGATTTCACAGATACGCAGTATTTT. It encodes CATLTTVGLADFTDTQYF.

This rearrangement joins TRBV5-4 to TRBJ2-1; D gene ambiguous. Germline CDR1 and CDR2: SGHNT and YYREEE (reference sequence). The CDR3 has 15 amino acids. V dropped 0 bases and J dropped 4 bases, with 11 bases sitting between them. The CDR3 here is CASSLAIANYNEQFF. In DNA form, the CDR3 reads TGTGCCAGCAGCTTGGCAATAGCCAATTACAATGAGCAGTTCTTC.

V is TRBV6-2 or TRBV6-3 and J is TRBJ2-3; D gene unclear. CDR1 MNHEY and CDR2 SVGEGT come from the germline V gene. V lost 3 bases and J lost 0, with 10 bases in between. The CDR3 consists of 15 residues. CDR3 bases: TGTGCCAGCAGTTATTTAACGGTTAGCACAGATACGCAGTATTTT. This encodes CASSYLTVSTDTQYF.

The chain carries TRBV7-3 and TRBJ2-3; tentatively, D is TRBD1 (6 bases). The CDR3 contains 14 residues. Germline CDR1 and CDR2: SGHTA and FQGTGA. V lost 2 bases and J lost 2, with 8 bases in between. The CDR3 sequence: CASSLSGVTDTQYF. The CDR3 region has the DNA TGTGCCAGCAGCTTATCAGGGGTCACAGATACGCAGTATTTT.

CDR3: CASSPQHRGGNQPQHF. The CDR3 DNA is TGTGCCAGCAGTCCACAACACAGGGGAGGCAATCAGCCCCAGCATTTT. The chain recombines TRBV28 with TRBJ1-5; the match to TRBD1 covers 7 bases. V shed 5 bases and J 2 bases; nucleotides not matched to a gene: 9. The V gene's germline CDR1 is MDHEN and CDR2 SYDVKM. CDR3 length equals 16 residues.

This clone has more than one count but fewer than ten. The chain combines TRBV30 with TRBJ1-6, with D unclear. This CDR3 has 14 residues. From germline, CDR1 is GTSNPN and CDR2 SVGIG (reference sequence). Trimming shortened V by 4 bases and J by 0 bases, and 7 bases separated the two germline ends. CDR3 region: CAWMEGSYNSPLHF. The DNA of the CDR3 is TGTGCCTGGATGGAGGGCTCCTATAATTCACCCCTCCACTTT. Supplemented by reference TRBV30 and TRBJ1-6, the full variable domain reads SQTIHQWPATLVQPVGSPLSLECTVEGTSNPNLYWYRQAAGRGLQLLFYSVGIGQISSEVPQNLSASRPQDRQFILSSKKLLLSDSGFYLCAWMEGSYNSPLHFGNGTRLTVT.

This clone was recorded once. This CDR3 is also generated by other DNA sequences in the sample. This chain uses TRBV5-1 with TRBJ1-1, with TRBD1 matching 8 bases. The CDR3 sequence is 15 residues long. Germline V gives CDR1 SGHRS, CDR2 YFSETQ. Trimming removed 0 bases from V and 1 base from J; junction bases left unmatched: 2. Written as DNA, the CDR3 is TGCGCCAGCAGCTTGGGCACAGGGGGGAACACTGAAGCTTTCTTT. This translates into CASSLGTGGNTEAFF.

This chain connects TRBV6-6 to TRBJ1-5; 7 bases are a match to TRBD1. Trimming at V came to 5 bases and at J to 3 bases, leaving 10 bases not matched to a gene. The germline V gene encodes CDR1 MNHNY and CDR2 SVGAGI (reference sequence). The CDR3 spans 16 residues. The CDR3 DNA reads TGTGCCAGCAGTAACCTTAGGACAGGAGACAATCAGCCCCAGCATTTT. As protein: CASSNLRTGDNQPQHF.

The chain is built from TRBV4-2 and TRBJ1-3; 7 nucleotides match TRBD1. CDR1 is LGHNA, CDR2 YNFKEQ, per germline. Trimming at V came to 0 bases and at J to 7 bases, leaving 6 bases not matched to a gene. The CDR3 loop spans 15 amino acids. The CDR3 DNA reads TGTGCCAGCAGCCAAGATAGGGCAGGGGGGAACACCATATATTTT. Translating it yields CASSQDRAGGNTIYF.

This clone occurred a few times. The chain joins TRBV10-3 to TRBJ1-1, with 9 nucleotides matching TRBD1. CDR1 is ENHRY, CDR2 SYGVKD, per germline. The CDR3 runs 17 residues. J lost 8 bases, V lost 0 bases, and 13 bases had no gene match. The CDR3 loop reads CAISESSTGGLNLEAFF. CDR3 sequence (DNA): TGTGCCATCAGTGAGTCATCCACAGGGGGCCTAAATTTAGAAGCTTTCTTT.

This clone was counted a single time. CDR3 sequence (DNA): TGTGCCAGCACCCGACTTCTGGAAGCTTTCTTT. Its protein product is CASTRLLEAFF. V gene TRBV27 combines with J gene TRBJ1-1, with unresolved D. The ends were cut back, 7 bases at V and 8 bases at J, with 11 bases in the middle. The CDR3 contains 11 residues. Germline CDR1 reads MNHEY; CDR2 reads SMNVEV (reference sequence).

The rearrangement links TRBV2 to TRBJ2-7; 7 bases match TRBD2. CDR3 length equals 14 residues. V lost 6 bases and J lost 6; bases outside the gene matches: 11. The V gene's germline CDR1 is SNHLY and CDR2 FYNNEI. The CDR3 DNA follows: TGTGCCAGCAGAAGGTTGGCGGGAGCGGGCGAGCAGTACTTC. It is translated as CASRRLAGAGEQYF.

This rearrangement joins TRBV13 to TRBJ2-2, with 7 bases aligning to TRBD1. Germline V lookup: CDR1 PRHDT, CDR2 FYEKMQ (reference sequence). The CDR3 is 16 amino acids. J was trimmed by 1 base and V by 5 bases; bases with no gene match: 7. The DNA for the CDR3 is TGTGCCAGCAGCATCACAGGGGTCATGAACACCGGGGAGCTGTTTTTT. It codes for CASSITGVMNTGELFF.

V gene TRBV24-1 combines with J gene TRBJ1-3; no clear D gene. Germline CDR1 reads KGHDR; CDR2 reads SFDVKD. The CDR3 runs 19 residues. The germline V and J ends were trimmed by 4 bases and 5 bases, with 26 bases remaining between them. CDR3 in DNA: TGTGCCACCAGTGACCCGGGGATAAGGTCAGGCAAGCCAAGAAACACCATATATTTT. Protein sequence: CATSDPGIRSGKPRNTIYF.